This is a list of T cell receptor beta chains from one sample in a study of shared clonotypes between healthy human individuals. The repertoire was sequenced with immunoSEQ multiplex PCR; TCRdb's copy has only in-frame clones and lacks some. The data hold 2 million or so clones, with 85% to 95% observed a single time. Material for sequencing was naive CD4+ T cells sorted from blood. The source of these receptors is a man between 18 and 29 years old in good health. Both conserved end residues are part of each CDR3. A D gene is named only where the DNA matches it firmly. Only part of the rows carry a size: once, few, many, or a class if the clone is expanded.

size	D	V	J	CDR3	DNA
-	-	TRBV10-3	TRBJ2-7	CAIMSPTRENEQYF	TGTGCCATCATGTCCCCGACTAGGGAGAACGAGCAGTACTTC
-	TRBD2	TRBV4-1	TRBJ2-3	CASRSSTSGADTQYF	TGCGCCAGCAGGTCCTCGACTAGCGGGGCAGATACGCAGTATTTT
-	TRBD2	TRBV5-4	TRBJ2-7	CASSLGGRNYEQYF	TGTGCCAGCAGCTTGGGCGGGAGGAACTACGAGCAGTACTTC
-	-	TRBV2	TRBJ2-1	CASRPDSLGVIEQFF	TGTGCCAGTAGACCGGACAGTCTGGGGGTCATTGAGCAGTTCTTC
-	TRBD1	TRBV28	TRBJ1-5	CASRTGESSNQPQHF	TGTGCCAGCCGGACAGGGGAGAGTAGCAATCAGCCCCAGCATTTT
-	-	TRBV2	TRBJ2-7	CASTQTAGGYEQYF	TGTGCCAGCACCCAGACCGCGGGCGGCTACGAGCAGTACTTC
-	TRBD1	TRBV5-1	TRBJ2-7	CASSFEGATYEQYF	TGCGCCAGCAGCTTTGAGGGGGCTACTTACGAGCAGTACTTC
-	-	TRBV5-1	TRBJ1-2	CASSLGAVEDYGYTF	TGCGCCAGCAGCTTGGGGGCAGTCGAGGACTATGGCTACACCTTC
-	TRBD1	TRBV9	TRBJ1-2	CASSTGQGTNNYGYTF	TGTGCCAGCAGCACCGGACAGGGCACTAACAACTATGGCTACACCTTC
-	-	TRBV6-1	TRBJ1-3	CASSISGNTIYF	TGTGCCAGCAGTATCTCTGGAAACACCATATATTTT
-	-	TRBV18	TRBJ2-4	CASSPTGPLAKNIQYF	TGTGCCAGCTCACCCACAGGGCCTCTAGCCAAAAACATTCAGTACTTC
-	-	TRBV5-1	TRBJ1-2	CASSLEGRGGVDGYTF	TGCGCCAGCAGCTTGGAGGGCAGGGGAGGGGTTGATGGCTACACCTTC
-	-	TRBV6-6	TRBJ2-2	CACRNTGELFF	TGTGCCTGCAGGAACACCGGGGAGCTGTTTTTT
-	-	TRBV10-3	TRBJ2-7	CAISERLDSYEQYF	TGTGCCATCAGTGAAAGACTAGACTCCTACGAGCAGTACTTC
-	TRBD1	TRBV29-1	TRBJ1-4	CSVEGPGGDEKLFF	TGCAGCGTTGAAGGACCAGGGGGCGATGAAAAACTGTTTTTT
-	-	TRBV18	TRBJ2-2	CASSPENGELFF	TGTGCCAGCTCACCAGAGAACGGGGAGCTGTTTTTT
-	-	TRBV6-1	TRBJ1-6	CASSNNSPLHF	TGTGCCAGCAGTAATAATTCACCCCTCCACTTT
-	-	TRBV7-9	TRBJ2-7	CASSLGTGPYEQYF	TGTGCCAGCAGCTTAGGGACGGGACCCTACGAGCAGTACTTC
-	TRBD1	TRBV18	TRBJ2-7	CASSRDRVGEQYF	TGTGCCAGCTCCAGGGACAGGGTTGGCGAGCAGTACTTC
-	-	TRBV5-6	TRBJ1-3	CASSAISRTTIYF	TGTGCCAGCAGCGCAATATCGAGGACGACCATATATTTT
-	-	TRBV2	TRBJ2-7	CASRRASSYEQYF	TGTGCCAGCAGGCGCGCAAGCTCCTACGAGCAGTACTTC
-	-	TRBV25-1	TRBJ2-7	CASRGLTYEQYF	TGTGCCAGCAGGGGCCTTACCTACGAGCAGTACTTC
-	-	TRBV4-1	TRBJ1-2	CASSQDRGNEVGYTF	TGCGCCAGCAGCCAAGATCGAGGAAACGAGGTTGGCTACACCTTC
-	-	TRBV6-5	TRBJ1-1	CASRYLYTDEAFF	TGTGCCAGCAGGTATTTATATACTGATGAAGCTTTCTTT
-	-	TRBV7-8	TRBJ2-5	CASSQTETQYF	TGTGCCAGCAGCCAAACAGAGACCCAGTACTTC
-	TRBD2	TRBV6-5	TRBJ2-4	CASSREGPAKNIQYF	TGTGCCAGCAGTCGGGAGGGCCCGGCCAAAAACATTCAGTACTTC
-	-	TRBV4-1	TRBJ2-3	CASSQGPGGTDTQYF	TGCGCCAGCAGCCAAGGTCCAGGGGGCACAGATACGCAGTATTTT
-	TRBD2	TRBV11-3	TRBJ2-3	CASSLGTSGLGTDTQYF	TGTGCCAGCAGCTTAGGGACTAGCGGACTGGGCACAGATACGCAGTATTTT
-	-	TRBV7-9	TRBJ1-2	CASSPDGGYGYTF	TGTGCCAGCAGCCCGGACGGTGGCTATGGCTACACCTTC
-	TRBD1	TRBV5-1	TRBJ2-2	CASSRGGQNTGELFF	TGCGCCAGCAGTAGAGGGGGCCAGAACACCGGGGAGCTGTTTTTT
-	TRBD2	TRBV28	TRBJ2-7	CASSRSGKSSYEQYF	TGTGCCAGCAGCCGTAGCGGGAAGAGCTCCTACGAGCAGTACTTC
-	TRBD1	TRBV6-5	TRBJ1-2	CASSYSQGGGYGYTF	TGTGCCAGCAGTTACTCGCAGGGGGGAGGCTATGGCTACACCTTC
-	TRBD2	TRBV29-1	TRBJ2-3	CSVPTSGGWDTQYF	TGCAGCGTTCCGACTAGCGGGGGATGGGATACGCAGTATTTT
-	-	TRBV7-2	TRBJ2-1	CASSREGPWNEQFF	TGTGCCAGCAGCCGTGAGGGGCCATGGAATGAGCAGTTCTTC
-	TRBD2	TRBV19	TRBJ2-7	CASSTLGGADEQYF	TGTGCCAGTAGTACCCTCGGGGGGGCTGACGAGCAGTACTTC
once	TRBD1	TRBV10-3	TRBJ1-3	CAISRQGDGNTIYF	TGTGCCATCAGCAGACAGGGGGATGGAAACACCATATATTTT
-	-	TRBV11-2	TRBJ2-3	CASSPTLSTDTQYF	TGTGCCAGCAGCCCGACATTGAGCACAGATACGCAGTATTTT
-	-	TRBV30	TRBJ2-1	CAWSVLGEGSFF	TGTGCCTGGAGTGTACTAGGGGAAGGATCGTTCTTC
-	-	TRBV28	TRBJ2-1	CASSSGNSGVGEQFF	TGTGCCAGCAGTTCTGGGAACTCGGGAGTCGGTGAGCAGTTCTTC
-	TRBD1	TRBV5-8	TRBJ1-5	CASSLGQGPNQPQHF	TGTGCCAGCAGCTTGGGACAGGGACCCAATCAGCCCCAGCATTTT
-	TRBD1	TRBV5-1	TRBJ2-7	CASSSRPGQGHEQYF	TGCGCCAGCAGCTCCCGCCCTGGACAGGGCCACGAGCAGTACTTC
-	-	TRBV5-4	TRBJ2-1	CASSLGQGTWNEQFF	TGTGCCAGCAGCTTGGGCCAGGGGACTTGGAATGAGCAGTTCTTC